Below, 16 T cell receptor beta chains from the same sample are listed, as sequenced in a study of post-analysis software for immune sequencing data. Findings and limits, study-wide: Four to six TRBV segments, including TRBV5-6, TRBV5-1 and TRBV20-1, were more frequent in patients than controls.

These receptors' antigens are unknown. Included in the TCR beta cDNA libraries were unique molecular identifiers. TCRdb called the PCR reads again in MiXCR, with one record for every CDR3 protein. The table records roughly 570,000 distinct CDR3 sequences, around 36% of them present only once. The sequenced sample consisted of blood. These receptors were collected from a girl aged 2 to 17 with multiple sclerosis.

The genes are TRBV20-1 and TRBJ1-5; D is uncertain. The CDR3 loop spans 12 amino acids. V gave up 2 bases and J gave up 8 bases, with 10 bases separating them. Germline values: CDR1 DFQATT, CDR2 SNEGSKA (reference sequence). CDR3 sequence reads: CSARSGGKPQHF. In nucleotides, the CDR3 is TGCAGTGCTAGATCAGGAGGGAAGCCCCAGCATTTT.

This chain connects TRBV4-1 to TRBJ2-1, with 12 bases that match TRBD2. Germline CDR1 reads MGHRA; CDR2 reads YSYEKL. The CDR3 runs 17 residues. V was pared by 0 bases and J by 2 bases, with 2 bases of the junction left unmatched. The CDR3 region has the DNA TGCGCCAGCAGCCAAGAGCTAGCGGGAGGGACCTACAATGAGCAGTTCTTC. Protein product: CASSQELAGGTYNEQFF.

The CDR3 region has the DNA TGTGCCAGCAGCCCCGGGACAGCAAATGGCTACACCTTC. Protein sequence: CASSPGTANGYTF. The chain employs TRBV9 and TRBJ1-2, with 7 positions matching TRBD1. From germline, CDR1 is SGDLS and CDR2 YYNGEE. This CDR3 spans 13 amino acids. V lost 4 bases, J lost 6 bases, and 6 bases stayed unmatched.

The chain joins TRBV5-1 to TRBJ2-3, with no clear D. The CDR3 length is 14 residues. The V and J ends lost 4 bases and 0 bases respectively, with 9 bases between them. Germline values: CDR1 SGHRS, CDR2 YFSETQ. The CDR3 coding sequence is TGCGCCAGCAGCCTTCACTTCAGCACAGATACGCAGTATTTT. Protein: CASSLHFSTDTQYF.

This clonotype was seen only a few times. The genes are TRBV5-5 and TRBJ2-5; the match to TRBD2 covers 7 bases. The CDR3 is made up of 17 amino acids. V trimming: 4 bases; J trimming: 3 bases; junction bases outside the gene matches: 15. From germline, CDR1 is SGHKS and CDR2 YYEKEE (reference sequence). The CDR3 DNA sequence: TGTGCCAGCAGCCCGATACCTACGAGGAGCGGGGAAGAGACCCAGTACTTC. Translating it yields CASSPIPTRSGEETQYF.

This chain joins TRBV5-1 and TRBJ1-4; TRBD1 is a possible D gene (6 bases). CDR1 is SGHRS and CDR2 is YFSETQ in the germline V gene. CDR3 length equals 15 residues. With 4 bases removed from V and 8 bases from J, the gap between germline ends came to 18 bases. The CDR3 loop is CASSDKTGHSEKLFF. In nucleotides, the CDR3 is TGCGCCAGCAGCGACAAGACAGGACACTCGGAAAAACTGTTTTTT. Combining the CDR3 with reference TRBV5-1 and TRBJ1-4 gives the whole variable domain KAGVTQTPRYLIKTRGQQVTLSCSPISGHRSVSWYQQTPGQGLQFLFEYFSETQRNKGNFPGRFSGRQFSNSRSEMNVSTLELGDSALYLCASSDKTGHSEKLFFGSGTQLSVL.

The chain couples TRBV4-1 to TRBJ2-7; the match to TRBD1 covers 9 bases. The CDR3 runs 14 residues. V trimming: 5 bases; J trimming: 5 bases; junction bases outside the gene matches: 7. Germline CDR1 MGHRA, CDR2 YSYEKL. CDR3 amino acids: CASSSRGQGDEQYF. CDR3 bases: TGCGCCAGCAGCTCCCGGGGACAGGGTGACGAGCAGTACTTC.

This clonotype turned up a few times. An end of the junction does not agree with germline; a read error may underlie this. The chain links TRBV7-2 to TRBJ1-6; the D is unclear. This CDR3 comprises 17 residues. Per the germline V gene, CDR1 is SGHTA and CDR2 is FQGNSA. Here the CDR3 reads CASSLRPGVPYNSPPHF. The CDR3 DNA follows: TGTGCCAGCAGCTTAAGACCCGGGGTCCCCTATAATTCACCCCCCCACTTT.

This clonotype was seen a few times. The rearrangement joins TRBV20-1 to TRBJ2-5; 8 nucleotides agree with TRBD1. This CDR3 is 11 amino acids long. Per germline, CDR1 DFQATT and CDR2 SNEGSKA (reference sequence). The trim removed 5 bases at V and 4 bases at J, leaving 0 bases unmatched. CDR3 nucleotide sequence: TGCAGTGCTGACAGGGGAGAGACCCAGTACTTC. Protein: CSADRGETQYF.

This clonotype has only a few counts. V usage is TRBV6-5 and J usage is TRBJ2-1, with 12 bases that match TRBD2. Germline CDR1 is MNHEY and CDR2 is SVGAGI. The CDR3 sequence is 17 residues long. The ends lost 4 bases at V and 2 bases at J; junction bases unmatched: 6. The CDR3, as DNA: TGTGCCAGCAGTTTCACTAGCGGGGGGACCCCCTACAATGAGCAGTTCTTC. Its protein product is CASSFTSGGTPYNEQFF.

The rearrangement links TRBV24-1 to TRBJ2-5, with 8 bases aligning to TRBD2. The junction had 8 bases not matched to a gene; V was cut back by 2 bases and J by 1 base. Germline CDR1 is KGHDR and CDR2 is SFDVKD. The CDR3 is 17 amino acids. The CDR3 nucleotides are TGTGCCACCAGTGATTCGCGTGGCGGGGGGTCCCAAGAGACCCAGTACTTC. Protein sequence: CATSDSRGGGSQETQYF.

About this clonotype itself: One junction end does not reproduce the germline sequence, and a read error may be involved. Written as DNA, the CDR3 is TGTGCCAGCAGCTTAAGTTCCGGAGGGGTCCAAGAGACCCAGTACTTT. It encodes CASSLSSGGVQETQYF. The chain employs TRBV7-6 and TRBJ2-5; D perhaps matches TRBD2 (6 bases). CDR3 size: 16 residues. Germline CDR1 reads SGHVS; CDR2 reads FNYEAQ.

The chain is built from TRBV29-1 and TRBJ2-7; D is possibly TRBD2 (6 bases). CDR3 length: 14 residues. Between the trimmed V and J ends, which lost 4 bases and 6 bases, there was a span of 19 bases. CDR1 is SQVTM, CDR2 ANQGSEA, per germline. Here the CDR3 reads CSVAQSGPVSEQYF. CDR3 nucleotides: TGCAGCGTTGCCCAAAGCGGGCCGGTCAGCGAGCAGTACTTC.

Only a few counts were recorded for this clonotype. V is TRBV15 and J is TRBJ2-3; D gene unclear. There are 14 residues in the CDR3. V lost 0 bases, J lost 0 bases, and 4 bases lay in between. Germline CDR1 reads LNHNV; CDR2 reads YYDKDF (reference sequence). The CDR3 loop reads CATSRDISTDTQYF. In DNA form, the CDR3 reads TGTGCCACCAGCAGAGATATAAGCACAGATACGCAGTATTTT.

The chain links TRBV6-1 to TRBJ2-5; 13 bases agree with TRBD2. CDR1 and CDR2 from the germline V gene are MNHNS and SASEGT. Trimming at V came to 5 bases and at J to 5 bases, leaving 14 bases not matched to a gene. The CDR3 contains 18 residues. The CDR3, as DNA: TGTGCCAGCAGTCCTTTTCCGACTAGCGGGGGGCCGGGGGAGACCCAGTACTTC. It codes for CASSPFPTSGGPGETQYF.

V and J are TRBV20-1 and TRBJ1-2, with unresolved D. Looked up from germline, CDR1 is DFQATT and CDR2 is SNEGSKA (reference sequence). There are 11 residues in the CDR3. The V end was cut by 2 bases, the J end by 6 bases, with 7 bases between. The DNA of the CDR3 is TGCAGTGCTAGATCCGGGGATGGCTACACCTTC. Translation: CSARSGDGYTF.